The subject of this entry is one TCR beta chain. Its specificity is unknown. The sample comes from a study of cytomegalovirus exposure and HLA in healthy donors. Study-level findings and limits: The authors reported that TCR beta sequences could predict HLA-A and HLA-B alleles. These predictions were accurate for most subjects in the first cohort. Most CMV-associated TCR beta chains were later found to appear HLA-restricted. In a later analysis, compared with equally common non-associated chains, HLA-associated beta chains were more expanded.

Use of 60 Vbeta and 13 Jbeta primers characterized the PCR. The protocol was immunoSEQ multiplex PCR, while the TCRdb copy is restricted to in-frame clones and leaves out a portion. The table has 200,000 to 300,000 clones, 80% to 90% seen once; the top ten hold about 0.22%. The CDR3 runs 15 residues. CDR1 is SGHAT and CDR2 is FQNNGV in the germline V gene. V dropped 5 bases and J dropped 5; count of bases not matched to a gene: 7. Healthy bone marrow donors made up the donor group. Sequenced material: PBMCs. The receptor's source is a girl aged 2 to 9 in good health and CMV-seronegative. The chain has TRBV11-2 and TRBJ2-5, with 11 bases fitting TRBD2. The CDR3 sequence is CASSTTSGGLETQYF. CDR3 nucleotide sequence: TGTGCCAGCAGCACTACTAGCGGGGGATTGGAGACCCAGTACTTC.